Detailed here is one T cell receptor beta chain. The antigen this receptor binds is unknown. No base-level quality is on record; no much larger clone is a single base apart. The protocol used for the library was the immunoSEQ multiplex PCR assay. The published analysis was carried out like this. A statistical classification framework was built for diagnosing cytomegalovirus status from the catalog of TCR beta chain sequences. TCRdb obtained this table from immuneACCESS and retained in-frame rearrangements with V and J assigned. These tables miss some clones; where compared with another copy, unresolved V genes account for less than half of the shortfall, and the remainder is unexplained. V, J and clone size are taken as reported in that table, and D and trimming were inferred from the DNA itself. For this sample there are approximately 97,000 clones; roughly 92% appear just once. The top ten clonotypes cover 1.1% of the sample.

Separate from the approximately 700-subject first cohort, the validation cohort of about 120 subjects was the group to which the donors belonged. The trim is 8 bases for V and 1 base for J, with a gap of 23 bases between the germline ends. Including the terminal cysteine and phenylalanine, the CDR3 comprises 17 residues. The sequence is cut down to CDR3 DNA, 51 bases in frame from base 1. From the germline V gene, CDR1 is ENHRY and CDR2 is SYGVKD. The data derive from a study of cytomegalovirus exposure and HLA in healthy donors (dated by TCRdb to 2017 to 2019). Some background on the complete study: A later analysis indicated that the roughly 120 validation repertoires were generated on the platform also employed for the roughly 650 repertoires of the first cohort. The study aimed to test whether signatures of past pathogen exposure could be identified by cataloging public T cell receptors. Besides the first cohort of more than 650 subjects, a separate validation cohort made up of over 100 different subjects was used. High-throughput TCR immunosequencing, statistical association of individual TCRs with disease status, and machine learning were combined to predict cytomegalovirus infection status. General conclusions and limits of the study: In both the original and validation cohorts, the classifier was reported to diagnose cytomegalovirus status with high specificity and sensitivity. In vitro tests confirmed that a few of the cytomegalovirus-associated TCR beta chains recognize cytomegalovirus antigens. Most TCR sequences were observed very rarely across donors, whereas some public TCRs were present in many individuals. The authors suggested that the approach could potentially be extended to other disease states and immunological phenotypes. In the study, some 180 TCR beta chains were listed as associated with cytomegalovirus. A later analysis had no HLA typing for the validation cohort, so co-occurrence there was scored across all 120 repertoires. In a later analysis, TCRs clustered in the first cohort were found to also tend to co-occur in the 130 or so validation repertoires, with 90% to 95% of cluster scores above 0.

The sample comprised PBMCs. This TCR was recovered from a woman aged 25-40 years in good health and CMV-seropositive. The sequence is built from TRBV10-3 and TRBJ1-1, with a tentative D gene TRBD1 over 6 matching bases. Here the CDR3 is given as CAIRSGGRRLTNTEAFF. The nucleotides read TGTGCCATCCGGTCGGGGGGGCGAAGACTCACGAACACTGAAGCTTTCTTT.